This T cell receptor beta chain was captured in a study of OX40 agonist ivuxolimab in advanced cancers. Trimming pared 1 base from V and 3 bases from J, leaving 19 bases between. The CDR3 covers 18 residues. Germline-derived CDR1 and CDR2 are LNHNV and YYDKDF (reference sequence). Sequencing was performed with immunoSEQ multiplex PCR; in TCRdb, only in-frame clones are kept and a portion is missing. The table includes about 38,000 clones, roughly 85% detected once. The material sequenced was CD4+ or CD8+ T cells sorted from blood, taken in a trial of the OX40 agonist ivuxolimab. This clonotype was sampled from an adult with an advanced solid tumor such as melanoma, head and neck, liver or kidney cancer. The chain combines TRBV15 with TRBJ2-1; possibly TRBD1 for D (6 bases). The CDR3 bases are TGTGCCACCAGCAGAGCACTTACAGGGAGCGTTTTCTACAATGAGCAGTTCTTC. As protein: CATSRALTGSVFYNEQFF.